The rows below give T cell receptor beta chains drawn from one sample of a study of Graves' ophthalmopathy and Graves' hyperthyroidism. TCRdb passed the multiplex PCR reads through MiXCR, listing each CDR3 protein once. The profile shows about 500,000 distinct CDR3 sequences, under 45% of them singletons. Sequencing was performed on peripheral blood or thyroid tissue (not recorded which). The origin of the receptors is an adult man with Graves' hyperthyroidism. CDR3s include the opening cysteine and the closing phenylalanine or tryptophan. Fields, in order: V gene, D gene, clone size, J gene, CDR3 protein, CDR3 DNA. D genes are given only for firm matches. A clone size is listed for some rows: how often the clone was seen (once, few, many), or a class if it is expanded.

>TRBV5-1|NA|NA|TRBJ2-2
CASVEGSREHTGELFF
TGCGCCAGCGTCGAAGGCAGCAGGGAGCACACCGGGGAGCTGTTTTTT
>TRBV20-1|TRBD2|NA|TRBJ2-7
CSARDPAGPYEQYF
TGCAGTGCTAGAGATCCAGCGGGACCCTACGAGCAGTACTTC
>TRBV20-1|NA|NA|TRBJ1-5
CSARMLGVAYEHF
TGCAGTGCTAGAATGTTGGGGGTAGCCTACGAGCATTTT
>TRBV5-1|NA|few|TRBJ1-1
CASSLDRAQFNTEAFF
TGCGCCAGCAGCTTGGACAGGGCCCAGTTTAACACTGAAGCTTTCTTT
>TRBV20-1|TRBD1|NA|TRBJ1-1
CSARGGTGESWEAFF
TGCAGTGCTAGAGGTGGGACAGGGGAGAGTTGGGAAGCTTTCTTT
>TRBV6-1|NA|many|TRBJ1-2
CASNDRMHGYTF
TGTGCCAGCAACGACAGGATGCATGGCTACACCTTC
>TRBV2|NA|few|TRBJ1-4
CASRRGKNEKLFF
TGTGCCAGCAGAAGAGGGAAAAATGAAAAACTGTTTTTT
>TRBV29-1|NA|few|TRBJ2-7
CSVEDGREGYEQYF
TGCAGCGTTGAAGATGGCCGGGAAGGCTACGAGCAGTACTTC
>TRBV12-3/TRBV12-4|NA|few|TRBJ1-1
CASSSSSLLMNTEAFF
TGTGCCAGCAGTTCCAGCAGCCTCCTTATGAACACTGAAGCTTTCTTT
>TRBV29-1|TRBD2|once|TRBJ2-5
CSVGSGTETQYF
TGCAGCGTCGGTAGCGGGACGGAGACCCAGTACTTC
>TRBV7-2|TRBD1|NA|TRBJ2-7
CASSPDRGLYEQYF
TGTGCCAGCAGTCCCGACAGGGGGCTGTACGAGCAGTACTTC
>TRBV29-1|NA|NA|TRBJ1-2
CSPGQTYGYTF
TGCAGCCCTGGACAGACGTATGGCTACACCTTC
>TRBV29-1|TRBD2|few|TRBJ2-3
CSVPGLAGGTDTQYF
TGCAGCGTCCCGGGACTAGCGGGGGGCACAGATACGCAGTATTTT
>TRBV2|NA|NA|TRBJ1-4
CASSEALQANEKLFF
TGTGCCAGCAGTGAAGCGCTGCAGGCTAATGAAAAACTGTTTTTT
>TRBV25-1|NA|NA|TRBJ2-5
CACSVAGRGPVQETQYF
TGTGCCTGCAGCGTTGCTGGGAGAGGGCCAGTCCAAGAGACCCAGTACTTC
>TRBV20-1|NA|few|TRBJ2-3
CSAELVGQYF
TGCAGTGCTGAACTAGTGGGGCAGTATTTT
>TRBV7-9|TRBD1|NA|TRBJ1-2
CASSYSGTGEDEYGYTF
TGTGCCAGCAGCTACTCCGGGACAGGAGAAGATGAGTATGGCTACACCTTC
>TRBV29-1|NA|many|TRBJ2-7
CSVELGSSYEQYF
TGCAGCGTTGAACTGGGGAGCTCCTACGAGCAGTACTTC
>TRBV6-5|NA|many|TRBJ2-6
CASSYSLTAGANVLTF
TGTGCCAGCAGTTACTCGTTGACAGCAGGGGCCAACGTCCTGACTTTC
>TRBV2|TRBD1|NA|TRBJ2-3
CASGLGQALWGYTDTQYF
TGCGCCAGCGGCCTGGGACAGGCACTGTGGGGTTACACAGATACGCAGTATTTT
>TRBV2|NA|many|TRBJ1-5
CASSEAETNQPQHF
TGTGCCAGCAGTGAGGCGGAAACCAATCAGCCCCAGCATTTT
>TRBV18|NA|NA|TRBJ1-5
CASSPLGGSSNQPQHF
TGTGCCAGCTCACCACTAGGGGGGTCAAGCAATCAGCCCCAGCATTTT
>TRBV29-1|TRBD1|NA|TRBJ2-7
CSGGTGVNEQYF
TGCAGCGGCGGGACAGGGGTAAACGAGCAGTACTTC
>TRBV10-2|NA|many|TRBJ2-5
CASSESSPQGLGTQYF
TGCGCCAGCAGTGAGTCTTCGCCGCAGGGTTTAGGGACCCAGTACTTC
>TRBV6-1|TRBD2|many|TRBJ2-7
CASSPLADTSYEQYF
TGTGCCAGCAGTCCTCTAGCGGACACTTCCTACGAGCAGTACTTC
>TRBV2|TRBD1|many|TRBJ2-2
CASSSDRANTGELFF
TGTGCCAGCAGTAGCGACAGGGCGAACACCGGGGAGCTGTTTTTT
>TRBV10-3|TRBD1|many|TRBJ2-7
CAITGTDARSEQYF
TGTGCCATCACCGGGACAGATGCCAGGAGCGAGCAGTACTTC
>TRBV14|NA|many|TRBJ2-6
CASSHPTGRSSGANVLTF
TGTGCCAGCAGCCACCCAACAGGACGGAGCTCTGGGGCCAACGTCCTGACTTTC